This record covers a single T cell receptor (beta chain). The data derive from a study of blood T cell repertoires in COVID-19. Overall study context: The samples span acute and convalescent COVID-19 from the United States, Italy and Spain. Nucleic acid was either cDNA or gDNA, and it came from T cells, B-cell-depleted T cells, or PBMCs.

The CDR3 spans 16 residues. J was trimmed by 6 bases and V by 0 bases; bases with no gene match: 9. Germline-derived CDR1 and CDR2 are KGHSH and LQKENI. In Cohort 3, a recovered donor had either two negative PCRs, clearance, or symptom resolution. The authors' processing: Reference gene primer amplification yielded estimated nucleated cell counts. Clones were sequenced by immunoSEQ multiplex PCR, and TCRdb holds only the in-frame ones, with some missing. From that table come the V and J calls and clone size; the DNA was used to work out D and trimming. Altogether approximately 480,000 clones are present, about 90% being singletons, with the ten largest covering 0.7%.

This TCR was recovered from a woman aged 18-29 years who had recovered from COVID-19. Sequenced: PBMCs or T cells enriched from blood (not recorded which). This chain links TRBV18 with TRBJ2-7, with TRBD1 identical over 9 bases. For the CDR3, the DNA is TGTGCCAGCTCACCACCCGACAGGGGGGAGAACCCCGAGCAGTACTTC. It is translated as CASSPPDRGENPEQYF.